There are a few counts of the clone carrying this TCR beta chain. The data derive from a study of T cells in Graves' hyperthyroidism and ophthalmopathy. Amplified regions were TCR beta CDR3 sequences from RNA transcripts. HTBI primers drove first-round RT-PCR of the TCR CDR3. TCRdb fed the multiplex PCR reads into MiXCR, producing one record per CDR3 protein. The sample holds roughly 530,000 distinct CDR3 sequences, roughly 15% seen once. This clonotype was obtained from a woman between 18 and 30 years old with Graves' ophthalmopathy. Sequenced sample: blood.

CDR3 region: CATVGWGSTDTQYF. In DNA form, the CDR3 reads TGTGCCACCGTGGGGTGGGGCAGCACAGATACGCAGTATTTT. This sequence joins TRBV7-9 and TRBJ2-3; D is possibly TRBD1 (5 bases). CDR3 length: 14 residues. Germline V gives CDR1 SEHNR, CDR2 FQNEAQ (reference sequence). V lost 10 bases to trimming and J lost 0 bases, with 14 bases between them.